Listed below are T cell receptor beta chains from one sample, sequenced in a study of regulatory T cells in long-lasting Graves disease. From the multiplex PCR reads, TCRdb called clonotypes with MiXCR, one entry per CDR3 protein. The sample shows around 450,000 distinct CDR3 sequences, about 15% of them seen only once. These data also formed part of another study, on T cells in Graves' hyperthyroidism and ophthalmopathy.

This material consisted of peripheral blood mononuclear cells (PBMCs), taken at new diagnosis, from a patient treated with antithyroid drugs. These receptors all stem from a woman aged 25 to 39 with Graves disease. Both conserved end residues are part of each CDR3. A D gene is named only where the DNA matches it firmly. Size tells how often a clone was seen (once, few, many) or the class of an expanded clone, and some rows leave it out.

cdr3_nt cdr3_aa clone_size j_call v_call d_call
TGTGCCAGCAGTCCACAAGTTACAGGTTGGGACACCGGGGAGCTGTTTTTT CASSPQVTGWDTGELFF many TRBJ2-2 TRBV6-1 NA
TGTGCCAGCAGCCAAGTGTCGGCCGCTAGCGGGAGTTATGAGCAGTTCTTC CASSQVSAASGSYEQFF many TRBJ2-1 TRBV14 TRBD2
TGCGCCAGCAGCTCCTCGACTAGCGGGAGCTCTGGTGAGCAGTTCTTC CASSSSTSGSSGEQFF few TRBJ2-1 TRBV5-1 TRBD2
TGTGCCAGCAGTTGTTGGGGACAGCCCCAGCATTTT CASSCWGQPQHF NA TRBJ1-5 TRBV6-9 NA
TGTGCCAGCAGTTACGGGGAGTTATACGAGCAGTACTTC CASSYGELYEQYF many TRBJ2-7 TRBV6-5 NA
TGTGCCAGCAGCTTAGACGGTCAACCCAATCAGCCCCAGCATTTT CASSLDGQPNQPQHF NA TRBJ1-5 TRBV7-2 NA
TGCGCCAGCAGTTATACGGGTAGCACCGGGGAGCTGTTTTTT CASSYTGSTGELFF few TRBJ2-2 TRBV10-1 NA
TGTGCCAGCAGCTTAGCACTCCATCAGTACTTC CASSLALHQYF many TRBJ2-7 TRBV7-2 NA
TGTGCCAGCACAAGGACAGACGGAAACACCATATATTTT CASTRTDGNTIYF NA TRBJ1-3 TRBV6-1 NA
TGCGCCAGCTCAGCGGTTACCAGGGAAGCCGGCTACACCTTC CASSAVTREAGYTF few TRBJ1-2 TRBV5-1 NA
TGTGCCAGCAGCCGCAAGGGACGGACAGTCTCTGGGGCCAACGTCCTGACTTTC CASSRKGRTVSGANVLTF many TRBJ2-6 TRBV11-1 NA
TGCAGTGCTAGCCCCGGACTAGCGGGTAGAGAGCAGTTCTTC CSASPGLAGREQFF NA TRBJ2-1 TRBV20-1 TRBD2
TGTGCCAGCAGTGTCGACAGGGCAGGCCCCACAGATACGCAGTATTTT CASSVDRAGPTDTQYF many TRBJ2-3 TRBV25-1 TRBD1
TGCGCCAGCAAGGTGGGAGGGCCAAGCACCGGGGAGCTGTTTTTT CASKVGGPSTGELFF NA TRBJ2-2 TRBV5-1 TRBD2
TGTGCCACCGAGGACGGGAACACTGAAGCTTTCTTT CATEDGNTEAFF few TRBJ1-1 TRBV5-4 NA
TGTGCCAGCAGCCCCTTAGGAGAGATCACAGATACGCAGTATTTT CASSPLGEITDTQYF NA TRBJ2-3 TRBV6-1 NA
TGCGCCAGCAGTGAAAGAGCGGGAGGGTCTGAGCAGTTCTTC CASSERAGGSEQFF NA TRBJ2-1 TRBV10-2 TRBD2
TGTGCCAGCAGCTTCAAGACAGGGACGGTAGCGAACACTGAAGCTTTCTTT CASSFKTGTVANTEAFF many TRBJ1-1 TRBV7-9 TRBD1
TGTGCCAGCAGTCCCATTGATCTCATGAGCTCCTACGAGCAGTACTTC CASSPIDLMSSYEQYF many TRBJ2-7 TRBV28 NA
TGTGCCAGCAGAGAACTAGCGGGAGAAGGCAGCGGGGAGCTGTTTTTT CASRELAGEGSGELFF many TRBJ2-2 TRBV2 TRBD2
TGTGCCAGCAGACCAGCGGCGGGGCGTCGAAACTATGGCTACACCTTC CASRPAAGRRNYGYTF NA TRBJ1-2 TRBV7-9 NA
TGTGCCAGCAGGGGACAGGGGGCCTTCACAGATACGCAGTATTTT CASRGQGAFTDTQYF NA TRBJ2-3 TRBV27 TRBD1
TGTGCCAGCAGTTTCGGGACACTGAAAAACATTCAGTACTTC CASSFGTLKNIQYF NA TRBJ2-4 TRBV12-3/TRBV12-4 NA
TGTGCCAGTAGTATAGGTGCCACTGAAGCTTTCTTT CASSIGATEAFF many TRBJ1-1 TRBV19 NA
TGCGCCAGCAGAGACTACAGGGACACAGATACGCAGTATTTT CASRDYRDTDTQYF NA TRBJ2-3 TRBV4-1 NA
TGCGCCAGCAGCTCAGACAGGGGCGGCTATGGCTACACCTTC CASSSDRGGYGYTF many TRBJ1-2 TRBV5-1 TRBD1
TGTGCCAGCAGCCAAAAGGGGGGTCGGACAGGTGAAGCTTTCTTT CASSQKGGRTGEAFF NA TRBJ1-1 TRBV3-1 TRBD1
TGCAGTGCTGAGACTAGCGGACAAGACTACGAGCAGTACTTC CSAETSGQDYEQYF many TRBJ2-7 TRBV20-1 TRBD2
TGTGCCAGCAGCCAAGTTGCGCGCGAGCAGTTCTTC CASSQVAREQFF NA TRBJ2-1 TRBV3-1 NA
TGTGCCAGCAGCACGGGACTAGCGGGAGAAGGTGAGCAGTTCTTC CASSTGLAGEGEQFF NA TRBJ2-1 TRBV7-9 TRBD2
TGTGCCAGCAGTGACGCGGGCGAGCAGTACTTC CASSDAGEQYF many TRBJ2-7 TRBV2 NA
TGCAGTGCTAGGCGAGGCGGGGCTCATCAAGAGACCCAGTACTTC CSARRGGAHQETQYF many TRBJ2-5 TRBV20-1 NA
TGTGCCAGCTACGGACTCTCCGCCAGGGAGACCCAGTACTTC CASYGLSARETQYF many TRBJ2-5 TRBV6-2/TRBV6-3 NA
TGTGCCTGGAGTGTATCACCGCTATCAATAGCGTGGGGTTTACACAATGAGCAGTTCTTC CAWSVSPLSIAWGLHNEQFF NA TRBJ2-1 TRBV30 NA
TGTGCCAGCAGCTCTCTAGCGGGAGGCAATGAGCAGTTCTTC CASSSLAGGNEQFF many TRBJ2-1 TRBV11-2 TRBD2
TGTGCCAGCAGCTTACAGGGAATCGGGGAGCTGTTTTTT CASSLQGIGELFF few TRBJ2-2 TRBV7-8 NA
TGTGCCAGCAGTTACTCCAACTCCTACGAGCAGTACTTC CASSYSNSYEQYF many TRBJ2-7 TRBV6-5 NA
TGTGCCAGCACCCCCGGGACAGGGGGTCGCTACACCTTC CASTPGTGGRYTF many TRBJ1-2 TRBV6-1 TRBD1
TGTGCCAGCAGCGAACTAGCGGCCCGCACAGATACGCAGTATTTT CASSELAARTDTQYF NA TRBJ2-3 TRBV9 TRBD2
TGTGCCAGTCGGGGGGAGGGACCGAACACTGAAGCTTTCTTT CASRGEGPNTEAFF once TRBJ1-1 TRBV19 NA
TGTGCCAGCAGCTGGTCTGCCAGCTATGGCTACACCTTC CASSWSASYGYTF few TRBJ1-2 TRBV27 NA
TGTGCCAGCAGTAACGCGGCCCACAGGGCTTCGACTGGAAACACCATATATTTT CASSNAAHRASTGNTIYF many TRBJ1-3 TRBV2 NA
TGTGCCACCAGTGGGGGACTAGGATACGAGCAGTACTTC CATSGGLGYEQYF NA TRBJ2-7 TRBV24-1 TRBD2
TGTGCCAGCAGTAACGGACAGCTGCATAACAATGGCTACACCTTC CASSNGQLHNNGYTF many TRBJ1-2 TRBV6-1 NA
TGTGCCAGCAGTGAATTAGCGGGAGACACCGGGGAGCTGTTTTTT CASSELAGDTGELFF many TRBJ2-2 TRBV6-2/TRBV6-3 TRBD2
TGCAGTGCTAGAGATAGTAGGGCGGGAGTGGGGAATGAGCAGTTCTTC CSARDSRAGVGNEQFF many TRBJ2-1 TRBV20-1 TRBD2
TGTGCCAGCAAACGAGACAGACAGCGAACAGGTTGGGGAACAGATACGCAGTATTTT CASKRDRQRTGWGTDTQYF NA TRBJ2-3 TRBV6-1 NA
TGCGCCAGCAGGGACGCGAGCTCCTACAATGAGCAGTTCTTC CASRDASSYNEQFF NA TRBJ2-1 TRBV10-2 NA
TGCGCCAGCAGCTTGTCGAGACCAGGTGTGGTTGCAGATACGCAGTATTTT CASSLSRPGVVADTQYF many TRBJ2-3 TRBV5-1 NA
TGTGCCATCAGTGAGAAACAGGGGGGGGGGACAGATACGCAGTATTTT CAISEKQGGGTDTQYF NA TRBJ2-3 TRBV10-3 NA
TGTGCCAGCTCCCCACTTAGTAACTACAATGAGCAGCTCTTC CASSPLSNYNEQLF few TRBJ2-1 TRBV18 NA
TGTGCCAGCAGCCAAGATCAGGGACGCGGGCCCGGAGAGACCCAGTACTTC CASSQDQGRGPGETQYF NA TRBJ2-5 TRBV3-1 NA
TGTGCCAGCAGCTCTTCTCCTGTTTACATTCAGTACTTC CASSSSPVYIQYF many TRBJ2-4 TRBV11-1 NA
TGTGCCAGCAGCTTAGAGACTAGAGATGAGCAGTTCTTC CASSLETRDEQFF few TRBJ2-1 TRBV7-6 NA
TGTGCCTGGGCCCCAGGGCTTGGAAACACCATATATTTT CAWAPGLGNTIYF many TRBJ1-3 TRBV30 NA
TGTGCCAGCAGCCCGATTGCTAGCGGGCGAGGGCAGTTCTTC CASSPIASGRGQFF many TRBJ2-1 TRBV7-8 TRBD2
TGCAGTGCCGGGCCGGACCGAAGTTATGGCTACACCTTC CSAGPDRSYGYTF many TRBJ1-2 TRBV20-1 NA